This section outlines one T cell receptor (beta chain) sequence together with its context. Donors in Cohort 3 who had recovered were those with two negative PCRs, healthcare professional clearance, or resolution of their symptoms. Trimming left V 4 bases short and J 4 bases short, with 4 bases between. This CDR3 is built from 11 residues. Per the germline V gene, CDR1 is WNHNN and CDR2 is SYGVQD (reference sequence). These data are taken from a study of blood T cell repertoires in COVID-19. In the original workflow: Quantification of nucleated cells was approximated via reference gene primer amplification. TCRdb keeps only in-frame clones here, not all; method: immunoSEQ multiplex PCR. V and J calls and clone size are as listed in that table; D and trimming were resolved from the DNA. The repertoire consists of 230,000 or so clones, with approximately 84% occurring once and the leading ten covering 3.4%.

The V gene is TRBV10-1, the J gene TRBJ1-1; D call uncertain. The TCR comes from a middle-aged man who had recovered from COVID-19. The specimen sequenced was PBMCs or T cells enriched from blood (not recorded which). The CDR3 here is CASSAGTEAFF. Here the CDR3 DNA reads TGCGCCAGCAGTGCGGGCACTGAAGCTTTCTTT.